Reported below is one T cell receptor (beta chain). Each CDR3 protein gets one entry after TCRdb re-called the 5' RACE reads with MiXCR. The sample lists around 98,000 distinct CDR3 sequences, 9.5% to 12% occurring once. The record originates from a study of early T cells in non-severe SARS-CoV-2 infection. Trimming took 1 base from V and 5 from J, leaving 8 bases between them. The germline V gene encodes CDR1 SGHTA and CDR2 FQGNSA. The CDR3 length is 13 residues. The clonotype was recovered from an adult who was a healthcare worker with PCR-confirmed SARS-CoV-2 infection or an uninfected control (not recorded which). The material sequenced was whole blood. The V call is TRBV7-2, the J call TRBJ2-5; D is unclear. Here the CDR3 reads CASSLVHGETQYF. The CDR3 DNA reads as TGTGCCAGCAGCTTAGTACATGGGGAGACCCAGTACTTC.